These T cell receptor beta chains were read from a single sample in a study of OX40 agonist ivuxolimab in advanced cancers. Sequenced by immunoSEQ multiplex PCR; TCRdb stores in-frame clones only, minus some. The table records approximately 76,000 clones, over 75% of them present only once. The sequences come from CD4+ or CD8+ T cells sorted from blood, collected in a trial of the OX40 agonist ivuxolimab. The receptors come from an adult with an advanced solid tumor such as melanoma, head and neck, liver or kidney cancer. The CDR3 runs from the conserved cysteine through the conserved F or W.

v_call: TRBV2
cdr3_aa: CASSQTTRDGLYGYTF

v_call: TRBV7-9
cdr3_aa: CASSSPEVSGNTIYF

v_call: TRBV7-9
cdr3_aa: CASSLGTFGAAREQYF

v_call: TRBV9
cdr3_aa: CASSLTGSNTEAFF

v_call: TRBV29-1
cdr3_aa: CSVDDRGPAFF

v_call: TRBV9
cdr3_aa: CASSVGAYNEKLFF

v_call: TRBV18
cdr3_aa: CASSPFGDRGPSGANVLTF

v_call: TRBV15
cdr3_aa: CATSRGGGEKPLHF

v_call: TRBV7-6
cdr3_aa: CASSFSPPDTQYF

v_call: TRBV7-2
cdr3_aa: CASSATGGEQFF

v_call: TRBV23-1
cdr3_aa: CASSQLTDRSETQYF

v_call: TRBV18
cdr3_aa: CASSPGFRQNYEQYF

v_call: TRBV15
cdr3_aa: CATSRGGSSYNEQFF

v_call: TRBV2
cdr3_aa: CASSVRAGTTDTQYF

v_call: TRBV27
cdr3_aa: CASSSSSGISYEQYF

v_call: TRBV27
cdr3_aa: CASSHRGVLGEQYF

v_call: TRBV9
cdr3_aa: CASSGTSYEQYF

v_call: TRBV18
cdr3_aa: CASSPKERGGLERDTQYF

v_call: TRBV19
cdr3_aa: CASSRGTGENQPQHF

v_call: TRBV10-2
cdr3_aa: CASSDRTKWTGQYF

v_call: TRBV20-1
cdr3_aa: CSATGSTEAFF

v_call: TRBV30
cdr3_aa: CAWSVGRYEQYF